This T cell receptor beta chain was sequenced in a study of blood T cell repertoires in COVID-19. Study information: The United States, Italy and Spain supplied acute and convalescent COVID-19 samples. From T cells, B-cell-depleted T cells, or PBMCs came the material, which was cDNA or gDNA.

In the original processing: By means of reference gene primer amplification, nucleated cell counts were estimated. This table comes from immunoSEQ multiplex PCR, and its TCRdb copy is limited to in-frame clones, with some not included. V and J calls plus clone size are reproduced from that table; the DNA served to infer D and trimming. The sample carries 35,000 to 40,000 clones, roughly 87% recorded once. Followed longitudinally, the Seattle patients had been enrolled during active infection. This TCR was recovered from a man in his 60s with COVID-19, enrolled during active disease. Sample: peripheral blood.

CDR3 amino acids: CASSPRTRAPDTQYF. Here the CDR3 DNA reads TGTGCCAGCAGCCCCCGGACGCGGGCCCCCGATACGCAGTATTTT. The chain uses TRBV21-1 and TRBJ2-3; the table's TRBD2 call for D was not verified on the DNA. TRBV21-1 is reported as a pseudogene. CDR3 size: 15 residues.